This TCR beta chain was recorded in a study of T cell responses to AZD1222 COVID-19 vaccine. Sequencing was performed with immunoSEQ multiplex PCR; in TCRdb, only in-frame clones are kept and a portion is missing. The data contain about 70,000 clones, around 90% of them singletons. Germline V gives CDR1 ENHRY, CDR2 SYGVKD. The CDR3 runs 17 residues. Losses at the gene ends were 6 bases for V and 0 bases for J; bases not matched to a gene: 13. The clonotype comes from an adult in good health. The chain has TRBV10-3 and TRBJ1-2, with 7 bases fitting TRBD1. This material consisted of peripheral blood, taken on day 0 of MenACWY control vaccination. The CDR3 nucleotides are TGTGCCATCAGCGCGCCGGGACAGCGTACTTCTAACTATGGCTACACCTTC. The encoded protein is CAISAPGQRTSNYGYTF.